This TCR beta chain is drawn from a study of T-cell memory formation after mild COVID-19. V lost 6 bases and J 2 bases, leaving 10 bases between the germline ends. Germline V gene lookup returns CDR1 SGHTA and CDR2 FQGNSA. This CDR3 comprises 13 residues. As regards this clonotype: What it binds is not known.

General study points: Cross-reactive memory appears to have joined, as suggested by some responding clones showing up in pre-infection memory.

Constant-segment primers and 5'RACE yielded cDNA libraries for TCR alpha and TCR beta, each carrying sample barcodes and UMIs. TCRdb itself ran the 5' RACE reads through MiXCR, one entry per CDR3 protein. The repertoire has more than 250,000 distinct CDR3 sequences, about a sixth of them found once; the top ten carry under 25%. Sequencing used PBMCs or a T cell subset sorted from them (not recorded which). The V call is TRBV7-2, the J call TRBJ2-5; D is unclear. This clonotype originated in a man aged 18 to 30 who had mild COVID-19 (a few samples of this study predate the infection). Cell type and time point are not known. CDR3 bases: TGTGCCAGCAGACCTAGGGCGCAAGAGACCCAGTACTTC. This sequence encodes CASRPRAQETQYF.